This T cell receptor beta chain stems from a study of control samples from healthy donors and cancer patients. From germline, CDR1 is PRHDT and CDR2 FYEKMQ (reference sequence). The CDR3 consists of 13 residues. V lost 5 bases to trimming and J lost 7 bases; unmatched junction nucleotides: 4. The method was immunoSEQ multiplex PCR; TCRdb's version includes in-frame clones alone and lacks a portion of them. The sample has some 130,000 clones, approximately 94% seen once. Sample: PBMCs. The chain has TRBV13 and TRBJ2-1, with 8 bases fitting TRBD2. This receptor was taken from a man aged 45-65 years with head and neck cancer. The chain's CDR3 is CASSGGLENEQFF. For the CDR3, the DNA is TGTGCCAGCAGCGGGGGACTAGAGAATGAGCAGTTCTTC.